Presented here are 29 T cell receptor beta chains from one specimen sequenced in a study of spatial heterogeneity in lung cancer. Each CDR3 protein is one row after TCRdb ran MiXCR on the 5' RACE reads. The sample has approximately 56,000 distinct CDR3 sequences, roughly 7.4% seen once; the top ten hold approximately 40%. Stated time point: blood at routine non-recurrence follow-up after resection. Whole RNA, which was extracted from tumor, nontumor lung tissue or frozen PBMC, was sequenced without any cell sorting. Source: PBMCs, taken at follow-up. The receptors were gathered from a female donor with early-stage non-small cell lung cancer.

The V gene is TRBV27, the J gene TRBJ2-3; D is unresolved. CDR1 and CDR2 from the germline V gene are MNHEY and SMNVEV (reference sequence). The CDR3 runs to 15 residues. V was trimmed by 4 bases and J by 6 bases, leaving 17 bases between them. The CDR3: CASSSAPLGRDTQYF. The CDR3 nucleotides are TGTGCCAGCAGTTCTGCCCCGTTGGGTCGGGATACGCAGTATTTT.

Many counts were recorded for this clonotype. The genes are TRBV2 and TRBJ2-4; a possible D gene is TRBD1 (6 bases). CDR1 is SNHLY and CDR2 is FYNNEI in the germline V gene. The CDR3 length is 15 residues. Trimming removed 7 bases from V and 3 bases from J, with 16 bases in between. The DNA for the CDR3 is TGTGCCAGCAAGGACAGCCTGGGTGGCAAAAACATTCAGTACTTC. It yields the protein CASKDSLGGKNIQYF.

This clonotype was detected a few times. J is TRBJ1-2 and V is TRBV28; D possibly corresponds to TRBD1 (6 bases). The V end lost 8 bases, the J end lost 7 bases, and 14 bases lay between the germline ends. This CDR3 has 12 amino acids. CDR1 and CDR2 (germline): MDHEN, SYDVKM. The CDR3 protein is CASLRQDSGYTF. The CDR3 DNA is TGTGCCAGCCTACGGCAGGACAGTGGCTACACCTTC.

There are many counts of this clonotype. V usage is TRBV5-4 and J usage is TRBJ2-7, with D tentatively TRBD2 (6 bases). This CDR3 spans 13 amino acids. Trimming removed 7 bases from V and 7 bases from J, with 18 bases in between. From germline, CDR1 is SGHNT and CDR2 YYREEE (reference sequence). The CDR3: CASGRDWEIEQYF. Written as DNA, the CDR3 is TGTGCCAGCGGCCGGGACTGGGAAATAGAGCAGTACTTC. Together with reference TRBV5-4 and TRBJ2-7, the CDR3 gives the full variable domain: ETGVTQSPTHLIKTRGQQVTLRCSSQSGHNTVSWYQQALGQGPQFIFQYYREEENGRGNFPPRFSGLQFPNYSSELNVNALELDDSALYLCASGRDWEIEQYFGPGTRLTVT.

V gene TRBV29-1 combines with J gene TRBJ2-5; 8 nucleotides line up with TRBD2. Per germline, CDR1 SQVTM and CDR2 ANQGSEA. Trimming at V came to 6 bases and at J to 3 bases, leaving 3 bases not matched to a gene. The CDR3 runs to 12 residues. The CDR3 is CSVRGAEETQYF. The CDR3 DNA is TGCAGCGTGCGGGGGGCGGAAGAGACCCAGTACTTC.

This clonotype was counted many times. The chain employs TRBV4-1 and TRBJ1-2; no definite D call. Germline-derived CDR1 and CDR2 are MGHRA and YSYEKL. The CDR3 runs 13 residues. The V end was cut by 4 bases, the J end by 8 bases, with 14 bases between. CDR3 sequence (DNA): TGCGCCAGCAGCCCAGCCGACACTCCCGGCTACACCTTC. This sequence encodes CASSPADTPGYTF.

The table lists this clonotype with many counts. The chain carries TRBV5-1 and TRBJ2-7, with 10 nucleotides matching TRBD1. The J segment lost 7 bases and the V segment lost 0 bases, leaving 4 bases of the junction unmatched. CDR1 and CDR2 (germline): SGHRS, YFSETQ. This CDR3 contains 14 residues. The CDR3 loop is CASSLVGQGQEQYF. In nucleotides, the CDR3 is TGCGCCAGCAGCTTGGTGGGACAGGGGCAAGAGCAGTACTTC.

The chain employs TRBV6-2 or TRBV6-3 and TRBJ2-2; TRBD2 aligns across 9 bases. V was pared by 5 bases and J by 1 base, with 5 bases of the junction left unmatched. CDR1 MNHEY and CDR2 SVGEGT come from the germline V gene. The CDR3 contains 16 residues. The CDR3 loop is CASSTLAGENTGELFF. The DNA for the CDR3 is TGTGCCAGCAGTACCTTAGCGGGGGAGAACACCGGGGAGCTGTTTTTT.

The table lists this clonotype with many counts. This rearrangement joins TRBV12-3 or TRBV12-4 to TRBJ1-5, with a possible D match to TRBD1 (5 bases). The V gene lost 3 bases and the J gene lost 2 bases, with 11 bases spanning the gap. CDR3 length: 15 amino acids. As DNA, the CDR3 is TGTGCCAGCAGTTTTGGGGGTTCGGGCAATCAGCCCCAGCATTTT. As protein: CASSFGGSGNQPQHF.

The sample holds many counts of this clonotype. This chain's CDR3 is CASGLFTSGAYNEQFF. DNA of the CDR3: TGTGCCAGCGGACTGTTCACTAGCGGAGCCTACAATGAGCAGTTCTTC. This rearrangement joins TRBV11-2 to TRBJ2-1, with 8 positions matching TRBD2. CDR3 length: 16 amino acids. Germline V gives CDR1 SGHAT, CDR2 FQNNGV. J was trimmed by 2 bases and V by 8 bases; bases with no gene match: 11. Together with reference TRBV11-2 and TRBJ2-1, the CDR3 gives the full variable domain: EAGVAQSPRYKIIEKRQSVAFWCNPISGHATLYWYQQILGQGPKLLIQFQNNGVVDDSQLPKDRFSAERLKGVDSTLKIQPAKLEDSAVYLCASGLFTSGAYNEQFFGPGTRLTVL.

The CDR3 DNA reads TGTGCCAGCAGCTTAGCTACTAGCGGTGAGCAGTTCTTC. Amino acids: CASSLATSGEQFF. This chain connects TRBV7-9 to TRBJ2-1, with 8 bases that match TRBD2. The CDR3 sequence is 13 residues long. Germline V gene lookup returns CDR1 SEHNR and CDR2 FQNEAQ (reference sequence). Trimming took 0 bases from V and 9 from J; bases not matched to a gene: 1.

This clonotype was seen a few times. V and J are TRBV5-1 and TRBJ2-3; 16 bases agree with TRBD2. V lost 4 bases, J lost 0 bases, and 5 bases stayed unmatched. Germline CDR1 is SGHRS and CDR2 is YFSETQ. The CDR3 totals 18 residues. CDR3 DNA: TGCGCCAGCAGCGCTGGGACTAGCGGGGGGGCTAGCACAGATACGCAGTATTTT. Amino acid sequence: CASSAGTSGGASTDTQYF.

In this sample, this clonotype turned up a few times. This chain joins TRBV3-1 and TRBJ2-7; D gene ambiguous. Germline CDR1 is LGHDT and CDR2 is YNNKEL (reference sequence). The CDR3 spans 15 residues. V was trimmed by 3 bases and J by 2 bases, leaving 14 bases between them. CDR3 nucleotides: TGTGCCAGCAGCCACGGCCCTCGGAACGCCTACGAGCAGTACTTC. Protein sequence: CASSHGPRNAYEQYF.

This clonotype has at least ten counts. The chain has TRBV7-8 and TRBJ2-1; D tentatively reads TRBD1 or TRBD2 (5 bases each). Trimming took 4 bases from V and 7 from J, leaving 11 bases between them. This CDR3 has 13 amino acids. CDR1 SGHVS and CDR2 FQNEAQ come from the germline V gene. CDR3: CASSSSGLNEQFF. CDR3 DNA: TGTGCCAGCAGCTCCTCGGGGCTTAATGAGCAGTTCTTC.

This clonotype was counted ten times or more. This chain connects TRBV29-1 to TRBJ2-7; 8 bases line up with TRBD1. The CDR3 is 13 residues long. Germline V CDR1 and CDR2: SQVTM, ANQGSEA. Unmatched junction bases numbered 7, after V lost 6 bases and J lost 3 bases. The CDR3 sequence is CSVSTGVLYEQYF. The CDR3 bases are TGCAGCGTCTCGACAGGGGTACTCTACGAGCAGTACTTC.

The V and J genes are TRBV18 and TRBJ2-5; D gene uncertain. The CDR3 is 13 amino acids. The V gene's germline CDR1 is KGHSH and CDR2 LQKENI. Trimming removed 1 base from V and 4 bases from J, with 7 bases in between. The CDR3 spells CASSPRGRETQYF. The CDR3 DNA sequence: TGTGCCAGCTCACCACGGGGTAGAGAGACCCAGTACTTC.

This chain connects TRBV4-1 to TRBJ2-5, with 10 bases that match TRBD2. Germline V gives CDR1 MGHRA, CDR2 YSYEKL. This CDR3 has 16 amino acids. The V segment lost 4 bases and the J segment 3 bases; nucleotides outside the gene matches: 8. CDR3 sequence (DNA): TGCGCCAGCAGCCGACCGCCTAGCGGGGGAAAAGAGACCCAGTACTTC. Protein sequence: CASSRPPSGGKETQYF.

The table lists this clonotype with many counts. The rearrangement links TRBV20-1 to TRBJ2-3; 8 nucleotides agree with TRBD2. The CDR3 is made up of 15 amino acids. The V segment lost 3 bases and the J segment 2 bases; nucleotides outside the gene matches: 7. The germline CDR1 and CDR2 sequences are DFQATT and SNEGSKA (reference sequence). CDR3 coding DNA: TGCAGTGCTAGCGTTGCGGGGGGTTCCACAGATACGCAGTATTTT. This gives the protein CSASVAGGSTDTQYF.

J is TRBJ2-6 and V is TRBV7-3; 7 bases fit TRBD1. Germline CDR1 SGHTA, CDR2 FQGTGA. V shed 5 bases, J shed 0 bases, and the junction held 16 bases outside the gene matches. This CDR3 is 20 amino acids long. Here the CDR3 reads CASSHPPTTGRLSGANVLTF. CDR3 DNA: TGTGCCAGCAGCCACCCCCCAACGACAGGGCGACTCTCTGGGGCCAACGTCCTGACTTTC.

The CDR3 loop is CASLAGGSSYEQYF. In nucleotides, the CDR3 is TGTGCCAGCCTAGCGGGGGGGAGCTCCTACGAGCAGTACTTC. The chain is built from TRBV6-1 and TRBJ2-7, with 12 bases identical to TRBD2. The germline V gene encodes CDR1 MNHNS and CDR2 SASEGT. The CDR3 sequence is 14 residues long. The ends lost 8 bases at V and 0 bases at J; junction bases unmatched: 2.

The chain combines TRBV9 with TRBJ2-1; 11 bases are a match to TRBD2. Per the germline V gene, CDR1 is SGDLS and CDR2 is YYNGEE. The CDR3 is 16 residues long. Trimming removed 3 bases from V and 10 bases from J; junction bases left unmatched: 12. The CDR3 coding sequence is TGTGCCAGCAGCGGGGGAAACCTAGCGGGGGGCGCAGAGCAGTTCTTC. Its protein is CASSGGNLAGGAEQFF.

V gene TRBV2 combines with J gene TRBJ2-7; no reliable D call. This CDR3 is built from 12 residues. Trimming stripped 11 bases from V and 0 bases from J, with 11 bases between. Germline CDR1 and CDR2: SNHLY and FYNNEI. In DNA form, the CDR3 reads TGTGCCTCGACCGGAGACTCCTACGAGCAGTACTTC. Encoded protein: CASTGDSYEQYF.

The table lists this clonotype with many counts. This chain links TRBV20-1 with TRBJ1-2; a possible D gene is TRBD1 (6 bases). The CDR3 runs 14 residues. Germline-derived CDR1 and CDR2 are DFQATT and SNEGSKA (reference sequence). V was shortened by 1 base and J by 6 bases, with 15 bases between the two germline ends. CDR3 loop: CSARVTGRMDGYTF. The DNA for the CDR3 is TGCAGTGCTAGAGTTACAGGGAGGATGGATGGCTACACCTTC.

There are many counts of this clonotype. The chain has TRBV4-1 and TRBJ2-1; D is unclear. Deletions cut 4 bases from V and 6 bases from J, with 13 bases between. CDR1 MGHRA and CDR2 YSYEKL come from the germline V gene. This CDR3 has 14 residues. The CDR3 reads CASSPAWQINEQFF. The CDR3 coding sequence is TGCGCCAGCAGCCCGGCCTGGCAGATCAATGAGCAGTTCTTC.

This clonotype was recorded a few times. The chain recombines TRBV2 with TRBJ2-7, with 10 bases that match TRBD1. Germline-derived CDR1 and CDR2 are SNHLY and FYNNEI. The J segment lost 3 bases and the V segment lost 6 bases, leaving 8 bases of the junction unmatched. This CDR3 region has 15 residues. CDR3 loop: CASRRDRGPNYEQYF. DNA for the CDR3: TGTGCCAGCAGACGAGACAGGGGGCCCAACTACGAGCAGTACTTC.

This clonotype came up a few times. This chain joins TRBV7-2 and TRBJ2-3, with D perhaps matching TRBD2 (5 bases). The CDR3 length is 16 residues. Trimming stripped 5 bases from V and 2 bases from J, with 17 bases between. CDR1 and CDR2 (germline): SGHTA, FQGNSA. As DNA, the CDR3 is TGTGCCAGCAGCCCCAGGAGTCGGAGGAACACAGATACGCAGTATTTT. Its translation: CASSPRSRRNTDTQYF.

This clonotype was observed at least ten times. The chain joins TRBV10-1 to TRBJ2-7; perhaps TRBD1 as D (5 bases). Per the germline V gene, CDR1 is WNHNN and CDR2 is SYGVQD (reference sequence). V was clipped by 3 bases and J by 3 bases, with 12 bases between them. The CDR3 runs to 14 residues. In nucleotides, the CDR3 is TGCGCCAGCAGTGATCAGGGAAGTAGCTACGAGCAGTACTTC. It codes for CASSDQGSSYEQYF.

Concerning this clonotype itself: Since the CDR3 does not end with the conserved phenylalanine or tryptophan, this likely comes from a read error. This rearrangement joins TRBV28 to TRBJ2-3, with TRBD2 matching over 13 bases. The CDR3 consists of 17 residues. The junction had 9 bases not matched to a gene; V was cut back by 4 bases and J by 5 bases. CDR1 is MDHEN and CDR2 is SYDVKM in the germline V gene. CDR3 DNA: TGTGCCAGCAGTTCGTCAACTAGCGGGGGGGCTAAAGATACGCAGTATCTT. Translation: CASSSSTSGGAKDTQYL.

The V and J genes are TRBV7-2 and TRBJ1-2, with TRBD1 matching over 9 bases. This CDR3 is built from 16 residues. Germline V gives CDR1 SGHTA, CDR2 FQGNSA. The V gene end was trimmed by 5 bases and the J gene end by 12 bases; junction bases not matched to a gene: 19. The CDR3 sequence is CASSKTGGAGVFSDTF. The DNA for the CDR3 is TGTGCCAGCAGCAAAACAGGGGGCGCGGGTGTTTTTTCGGACACCTTC. Variable domain in full (rest from reference TRBV7-2 and TRBJ1-2): GAGVSQSPSNKVTEKGKDVELRCDPISGHTALYWYRQSLGQGLEFLIYFQGNSAPDKSGLPSDRFSAERTGGSVSTLTIQRTQQEDSAVYLCASSKTGGAGVFSDTFGSGTRLTVV.